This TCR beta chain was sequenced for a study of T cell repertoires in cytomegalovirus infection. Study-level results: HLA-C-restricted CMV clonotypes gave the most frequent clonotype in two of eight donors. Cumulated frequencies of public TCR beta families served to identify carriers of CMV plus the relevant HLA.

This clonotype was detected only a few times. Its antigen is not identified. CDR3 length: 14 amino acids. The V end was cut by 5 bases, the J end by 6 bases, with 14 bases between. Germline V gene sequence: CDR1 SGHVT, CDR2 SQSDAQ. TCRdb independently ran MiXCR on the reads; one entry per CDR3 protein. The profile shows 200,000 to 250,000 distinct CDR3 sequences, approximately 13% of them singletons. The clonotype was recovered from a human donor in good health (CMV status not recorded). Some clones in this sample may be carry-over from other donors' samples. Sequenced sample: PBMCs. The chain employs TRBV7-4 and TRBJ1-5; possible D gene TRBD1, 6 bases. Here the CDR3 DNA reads TGTGCCAGCAGCCCCCCAGGGGTCGGTCAGCCCCAGCATTTT. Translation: CASSPPGVGQPQHF.